The 2 T cell receptor beta chains given below trace back to one sample, sequenced in a study of blood T cell repertoires in COVID-19. Clones were read by immunoSEQ multiplex PCR, and TCRdb kept only the in-frame ones, dropping some. Found here are about 300,000 clones, roughly nine tenths of them singletons; the top ten hold roughly 6.7%. Sequencing input: peripheral blood. Every receptor here comes from a man aged 18 to 30 who had recovered from COVID-19.

The count of this clone is one. V is TRBV7-8 and J is TRBJ1-1; D possibly corresponds to TRBD1 (6 bases). V gave up 5 bases and J gave up 0 bases, with 13 bases separating them. The CDR3 contains 15 residues. The germline V gene has CDR1 SGHVS and CDR2 FQNEAQ. In DNA form, the CDR3 reads TGTGCCAGCAGCCCAAGGGGGGGGCTGAACACTGAAGCTTTCTTT. Its protein is CASSPRGGLNTEAFF.

The CDR3 spells CASSETGATNEKLFF. The CDR3 DNA is TGTGCCAGCAGCGAGACAGGGGCAACTAATGAAAAACTGTTTTTT. The gene calls are TRBV9 and TRBJ1-4, with 8 bases lining up with TRBD1. This CDR3 comprises 15 residues. The V gene end was trimmed by 3 bases and the J gene end by 0 bases; junction bases not matched to a gene: 1. CDR1 SGDLS and CDR2 YYNGEE come from the germline V gene.